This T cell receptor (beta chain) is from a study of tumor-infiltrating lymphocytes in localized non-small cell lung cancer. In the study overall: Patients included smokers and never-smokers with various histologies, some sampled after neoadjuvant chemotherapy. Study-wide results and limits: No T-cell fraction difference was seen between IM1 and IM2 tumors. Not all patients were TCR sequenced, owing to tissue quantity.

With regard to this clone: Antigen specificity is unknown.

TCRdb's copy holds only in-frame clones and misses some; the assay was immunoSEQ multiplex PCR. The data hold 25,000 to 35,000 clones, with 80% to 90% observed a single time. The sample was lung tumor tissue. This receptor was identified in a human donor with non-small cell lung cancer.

The CDR3 protein is CASREQGAGNQPQHF. CDR3 DNA sequence: TGTGCCAGTAGAGAACAGGGGGCAGGTAATCAGCCCCAGCATTTT. The V gene is TRBV19, the J gene TRBJ1-5, with 9 bases fitting TRBD1. This CDR3 has 15 residues. Germline V CDR1 and CDR2: LNHDA, SQIVND (reference sequence). V gave up 6 bases and J gave up 4 bases; unmatched junction bases: 7.